The 19 T cell receptor beta chains presented below share a single source sample, sequenced in a study of a mutant IDH1 vaccine in newly diagnosed glioma. Time point of the sample: week 35, safety follow-up. Vaccine doses each comprised 300 ug of mutant IDH1 20-mer peptide, with topical imiquimod. Their antigen targets remain unknown. The repertoire was sequenced with immunoSEQ multiplex PCR; TCRdb's copy has only in-frame clones and lacks some. The sample has about 74,000 clones, 70% to 90% seen once; the top ten hold 1.5% to 2.5%. Source: PBMCs, taken from a glioma patient whose treatment included an IDH1 peptide vaccine. These receptors were obtained from a man aged 30-40 years with glioma.

The table lists this clone with a count of one. This chain links TRBV29-1 with TRBJ2-6, with unresolved D. Germline CDR1 SQVTM, CDR2 ANQGSEA. Trimming removed 5 bases from V and 0 bases from J, with 8 bases in between. The CDR3 runs 14 residues. The CDR3 nucleotides are TGCAGCGTTAAGAATTTCTCTGGGGCCAACGTCCTGACTTTC. Translated: CSVKNFSGANVLTF.

The chain combines TRBV9 with TRBJ2-7; perhaps TRBD1 as D (5 bases). CDR3 length: 15 amino acids. Germline assignment: CDR1 SGDLS and CDR2 YYNGEE. V lost 6 bases and J 0 bases, leaving 16 bases between the germline ends. CDR3 protein: CASTPGASLSYEQYF. The CDR3 nucleotides are TGTGCCAGCACCCCTGGGGCCTCCCTCTCCTACGAGCAGTACTTC.

The chain links TRBV14 to TRBJ2-2, with D perhaps TRBD1 (5 bases). The V and J ends lost 1 base and 6 bases respectively, with 6 bases between them. This CDR3 is 13 amino acids long. Germline V lookup: CDR1 SGHDN, CDR2 FVKESK. As DNA, the CDR3 is TGTGCCAGCAGCCAAGTCAGGGCCGGGGAGCTGTTTTTT. As protein: CASSQVRAGELFF.

This chain joins TRBV9 and TRBJ2-7; D gene ambiguous. The germline V gene has CDR1 SGDLS and CDR2 YYNGEE. This CDR3 comprises 13 residues. Trimming cost V 4 bases and J 3 bases, with 11 bases left between them. The CDR3 loop is CASSLGKGYEQYF. CDR3 nucleotide sequence: TGTGCCAGCAGCCTGGGAAAGGGCTACGAGCAGTACTTC.

The genes are TRBV28 and TRBJ1-5; TRBD1 matches at 7 bases. Trimming removed 6 bases from V and 0 bases from J; junction bases left unmatched: 14. This CDR3 comprises 18 residues. From germline, CDR1 is MDHEN and CDR2 SYDVKM. The CDR3 reads CASSSPGQSYFSNQPQHF. The CDR3 DNA reads TGTGCCAGCAGCTCCCCGGGACAGAGTTACTTTAGCAATCAGCCCCAGCATTTT.

The gene calls are TRBV16 and TRBJ1-5; 7 bases are a match to TRBD1. V dropped 4 bases and J dropped 0; count of bases not matched to a gene: 9. CDR1 and CDR2 from the germline V gene are KGHSY and FQNENV. CDR3 size: 17 residues. Here the CDR3 DNA reads TGTGCCAGCAGCCGACCTGGGGACAGATATAGCAATCAGCCCCAGCATTTT. Amino acids: CASSRPGDRYSNQPQHF.

The chain links TRBV20-1 to TRBJ2-3; D unclear. V was trimmed by 1 base and J by 2 bases, leaving 1 base between them. Germline-derived CDR1 and CDR2 are DFQATT and SNEGSKA (reference sequence). The CDR3 runs 11 residues. The CDR3 is CSARVTDTQYF. The CDR3, as DNA: TGCAGTGCTAGAGTCACAGATACGCAGTATTTT.

The chain employs TRBV7-9 and TRBJ2-3; D call uncertain. V lost 5 bases, J lost 4 bases, and 13 bases lay in between. This CDR3 has 14 amino acids. CDR1 and CDR2 (germline): SEHNR, FQNEAQ (reference sequence). The CDR3 loop is CASSVRVRADTQYF. As DNA, the CDR3 is TGTGCCAGCAGCGTAAGGGTGAGAGCAGATACGCAGTATTTT.

This clone was counted once. The rearrangement joins TRBV19 to TRBJ1-4; D gene ambiguous. Deletions cut 2 bases from V and 1 base from J, with 8 bases between. The CDR3 sequence is 15 residues long. CDR1 is LNHDA, CDR2 SQIVND, per germline (reference sequence). CDR3 DNA sequence: TGTGCCAGTAGTATAACCTGGGGAACTAATGAAAAACTGTTTTTT. Residues: CASSITWGTNEKLFF.

In regard to this clone: At one of its ends the junction is not consistent with the germline gene, which may arise from a read error. This sample includes further DNA sequences coding for the same CDR3. V is TRBV5-1 and J is TRBJ2-1, with 8 bases identical to TRBD1. CDR1 is SGHRS and CDR2 is YFSETQ in the germline V gene. The CDR3 has 15 amino acids. CDR3 coding DNA: TGCGCTAGCAGCTTGAGCACAGGGGGTTACAATGAGCAGTTCTTC. Amino acids: CASSLSTGGYNEQFF.

The gene calls are TRBV25-1 and TRBJ1-2; tentative D call: TRBD1 (5 bases). The CDR3 has 16 amino acids. With 1 base removed from V and 1 base from J, the gap between germline ends came to 13 bases. The germline V gene has CDR1 MGHDK and CDR2 SYGVNS. The CDR3 is CASSESGTPLNYGYTF. The CDR3 DNA follows: TGTGCCAGCAGTGAATCCGGGACCCCCCTTAACTATGGCTACACCTTC.

The chain uses TRBV7-6 and TRBJ1-1; D possibly corresponds to TRBD1 (6 bases). The CDR3 loop spans 15 amino acids. With 5 bases removed from V and 1 base from J, the gap between germline ends came to 14 bases. The germline V gene encodes CDR1 SGHVS and CDR2 FNYEAQ. The CDR3 loop reads CASSRGAGANTEAFF. CDR3 bases: TGTGCCAGCAGCCGGGGGGCGGGTGCGAACACTGAAGCTTTCTTT.

This clone is deemed medium-sized. The chain is built from TRBV5-8 and TRBJ1-1, with D unresolved. CDR3 length: 14 amino acids. V lost 0 bases, J lost 6 bases, and 12 bases lay in between. The V gene's germline CDR1 is SGHTS and CDR2 YDEGEE. This chain's CDR3 is CASSLGGYGSEAFF. The CDR3 nucleotides read TGTGCCAGCAGCTTGGGGGGTTATGGATCTGAAGCTTTCTTT. Full variable domain (remainder filled in from reference TRBV5-8 and TRBJ1-1): EAGVTQSPTHLIKTRGQQATLRCSPISGHTSVYWYQQALGLGLQFLLWYDEGEERNRGNFPPRFSGRQFPNYSSELNVNALELEDSALYLCASSLGGYGSEAFFGQGTRLTVV.

V is TRBV28 and J is TRBJ1-2; perhaps TRBD1 as D (5 bases). Germline CDR1 and CDR2: MDHEN and SYDVKM. Between the trimmed V and J ends, which lost 1 base and 10 bases, there was a span of 25 bases. The CDR3 has 17 residues. The CDR3 spells CASSLLDISRADWHYTF. The CDR3 DNA reads TGTGCCAGCAGTTTATTGGACATCTCTAGGGCAGACTGGCACTACACCTTC.

Here the CDR3 reads CASSLRRGEQFF. The CDR3 DNA reads as TGTGCCAGCAGCTTACGACGGGGTGAGCAGTTCTTC. The J gene is TRBJ2-1, the V gene TRBV11-3; TRBD2 might be the D (5 bases). Germline-derived CDR1 and CDR2 are SGHNT and YENEEA. The CDR3 totals 12 residues. V lost 2 bases and J lost 9, with 8 bases in between.

The rearrangement uses TRBV4-2 and TRBJ2-1, with no clear D. CDR3 length: 14 residues. Germline V lookup: CDR1 LGHNA, CDR2 YNFKEQ. Trimming removed 4 bases from V and 0 bases from J, with 7 bases in between. CDR3 in amino acids: CASSPPSSYNEQFF. For the CDR3, the DNA is TGTGCCAGCAGCCCACCGAGCTCCTACAATGAGCAGTTCTTC.

This clone was seen only once. The rearrangement joins TRBV6-1 to TRBJ1-5; D might be TRBD1 (5 bases). Germline-derived CDR1 and CDR2 are MNHNS and SASEGT. V was shortened by 6 bases and J by 3 bases, with 12 bases between the two germline ends. The CDR3 extends over 14 amino acids. The CDR3 nucleotides read TGTGCCAGCAGGAAGACAGAACCCAATCAGCCCCAGCATTTT. Encoded protein: CASRKTEPNQPQHF.

The chain joins TRBV23-1 to TRBJ2-7, with D unclear. Being an ORF, TRBV23-1 has a function that is uncertain. The CDR3 length is 10 residues. V was trimmed by 4 bases and J by 4 bases, leaving 2 bases between them. This CDR3 reads CASSLYEQYF. In DNA, the CDR3 is TGCGCCAGCAGTCTGTACGAGCAGTACTTC.

The table lists this clone with a few counts. V is TRBV30 and J is TRBJ1-4, with D perhaps matching TRBD1 (6 bases). The CDR3 covers 14 residues. V lost 0 bases to trimming and J lost 7 bases, with 12 bases between them. Germline CDR1 GTSNPN, CDR2 SVGIG (reference sequence). CDR3 residues: CAWSVGASVEKLFF. CDR3 bases: TGTGCCTGGAGTGTGGGGGCGTCGGTTGAAAAACTGTTTTTT.